The sequence of this T cell receptor (beta chain) was determined in a study of T cells in tuberculosis. Study background: Sequenced TCRs come from CD1B-GMM tetramer-binding T cells.

Using immunoSEQ multiplex PCR, the repertoire was profiled, and TCRdb retains in-frame clones only, with some absent. The sample contains 88,000 or so clones, just over 90% of which appear only once. Sorting used thawed, overnight-rested PBMC stained with anti-CD3, a viability dye and GMM-loaded CD1B tetramer. CD1B tetramers were loaded with Rhodococcus equi-derived C32 glucose monomycolate. The CDR3 is 14 amino acids. The germline gives CDR1 SQVTM, CDR2 ANQGSEA. Trimming took 7 bases from V and 5 from J; bases not matched to a gene: 12. The sample consisted of CD1b-GMM tetramer-negative cells sorted from PBMCs. V and J are TRBV29-1 and TRBJ1-1; 8 bases are shared with TRBD1. This receptor was obtained from an adult woman with latent tuberculosis. The CDR3 nucleotides read TGCAGCGCTTTCTCAGGACAGGGTACAACTGAAGCTTTCTTT. Translation gives CSAFSGQGTTEAFF.